This T cell receptor (beta chain) was profiled in a study of blood T cell repertoires in COVID-19. Overall study: The United States, Italy and Spain provided the acute and convalescent COVID-19 samples. Sources were T cells, B-cell-depleted T cells, or PBMCs; the material itself was cDNA or gDNA.

The germline gives CDR1 SGHNT, CDR2 YYREEE (reference sequence). The CDR3 consists of 12 residues. With 4 bases removed from V and 1 base from J, the gap between germline ends came to 2 bases. Original processing notes: Estimated nucleated cell counts came from reference gene primer amplification. Generated by immunoSEQ multiplex PCR, the TCRdb table keeps only in-frame clones and is missing some. V and J calls and clone size are copied from that table; D and trimming were computed from the DNA. The profile covers tens of thousands of clones, with approximately 80% appearing a single time and 6% to 8.5% taken by the ten largest.

This chain links TRBV5-4 with TRBJ2-2; D gene uncertain. The receptor was derived from a man aged 65-85 years with acute or convalescent COVID-19. Sequencing was done on a sample of peripheral blood. The CDR3 spells CASSLNTGELFF. The DNA of the CDR3 is TGTGCCAGCAGCCTGAACACCGGGGAGCTGTTTTTT.